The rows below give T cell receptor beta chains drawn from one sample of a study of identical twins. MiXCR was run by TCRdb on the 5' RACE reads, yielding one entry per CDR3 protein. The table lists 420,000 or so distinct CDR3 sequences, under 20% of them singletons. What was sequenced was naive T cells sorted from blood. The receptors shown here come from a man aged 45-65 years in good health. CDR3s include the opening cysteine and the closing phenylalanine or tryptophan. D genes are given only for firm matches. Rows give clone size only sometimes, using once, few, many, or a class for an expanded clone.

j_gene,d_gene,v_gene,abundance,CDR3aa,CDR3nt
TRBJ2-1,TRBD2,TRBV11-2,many,CASSLVSGLAVYYNEQFF,TGTGCCAGCAGCTTAGTGAGTGGACTAGCCGTCTACTACAATGAGCAGTTCTTC
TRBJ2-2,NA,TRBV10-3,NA,CAISESSTTGELFF,TGTGCCATCAGTGAGTCATCGACCACCGGGGAGCTGTTTTTT
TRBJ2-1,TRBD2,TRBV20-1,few,CSAHPGTSGTSGNEQFF,TGCAGTGCTCACCCCGGGACTAGCGGCACATCTGGTAATGAGCAGTTCTTC
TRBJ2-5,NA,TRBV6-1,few,CASSEVAGQQETQYF,TGTGCCAGCAGTGAGGTGGCGGGACAGCAAGAGACCCAGTACTTC
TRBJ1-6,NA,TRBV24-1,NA,CATSDRQINSPLHF,TGTGCCACCAGTGATCGGCAGATTAATTCACCCCTCCACTTT
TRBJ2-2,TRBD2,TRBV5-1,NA,CASSLGLTGGTRDGELFF,TGCGCCAGCAGCTTAGGGTTGACGGGAGGAACACGTGACGGGGAGCTGTTTTTT
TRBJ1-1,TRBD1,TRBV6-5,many,CASSYSTGANTEAFF,TGTGCCAGCAGTTACAGTACAGGGGCGAACACTGAAGCTTTCTTT
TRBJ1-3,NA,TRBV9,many,CASSGVSGNTIYF,TGTGCCAGCAGCGGAGTCTCTGGAAACACCATATATTTT
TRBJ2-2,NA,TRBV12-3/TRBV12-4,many,CASSPSWNTGELFF,TGTGCCAGCAGTCCCAGTTGGAACACCGGGGAGCTGTTTTTT
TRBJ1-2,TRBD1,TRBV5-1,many,CASSTGTANYGYTF,TGCGCCAGCAGCACCGGGACAGCTAACTATGGCTACACCTTC
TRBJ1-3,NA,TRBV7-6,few,CASSLNTAGRAGNTIYF,TGTGCCAGCAGCTTAAATACGGCCGGCCGGGCTGGAAACACCATATATTTT
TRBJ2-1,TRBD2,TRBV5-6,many,CASSFPTSGSRNEQFF,TGTGCCAGCAGTTTCCCGACTAGCGGGAGTCGAAATGAGCAGTTCTTC
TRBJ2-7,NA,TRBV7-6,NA,CASSSSPLQGYEQYF,TGTGCCAGCAGCTCATCACCGCTACAGGGCTACGAGCAGTACTTC
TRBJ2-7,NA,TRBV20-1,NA,CSALGQNEQYF,TGCAGTGCGCTGGGGCAAAACGAGCAGTACTTC
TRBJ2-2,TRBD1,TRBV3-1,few,CASSRSGQVNTGELFF,TGTGCCAGCAGCCGCTCGGGACAGGTGAACACCGGGGAGCTGTTTTTT
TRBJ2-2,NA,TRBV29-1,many,CSVNSEGRELFF,TGCAGCGTTAATTCCGAGGGCCGGGAGCTGTTTTTT
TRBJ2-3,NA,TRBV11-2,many,CASSSSTDTQYF,TGTGCCAGCAGCTCTAGCACAGATACGCAGTATTTT
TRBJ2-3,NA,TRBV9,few,CASSVVELADTQYF,TGTGCCAGCAGCGTAGTAGAGCTCGCAGATACGCAGTATTTT
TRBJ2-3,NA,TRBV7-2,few,CASSSYGDTQYF,TGTGCCAGCAGCTCCTACGGAGATACGCAGTATTTT
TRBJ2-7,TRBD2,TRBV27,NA,CASSTIMSSGRYEQYF,TGTGCCAGCAGTACAATTATGTCTAGCGGGAGGTACGAGCAGTACTTC
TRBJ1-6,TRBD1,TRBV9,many,CASSIRDRAYNSPLHF,TGTGCCAGCAGCATCCGGGACAGAGCCTATAATTCACCCCTCCACTTT
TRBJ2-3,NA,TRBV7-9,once,CASSFSRIHTQYF,TGTGCCAGCAGCTTTTCGAGAATACATACGCAGTATTTT
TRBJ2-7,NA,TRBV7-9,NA,CASSLGDLLEQYF,TGTGCCAGCAGCTTAGGGGACCTTCTAGAGCAGTACTTC
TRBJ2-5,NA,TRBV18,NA,CASSPMRRAETQYF,TGTGCCAGCTCACCCATGCGTCGAGCGGAGACCCAGTACTTC
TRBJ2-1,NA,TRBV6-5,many,CASRQGWEEQFF,TGTGCCAGCAGACAGGGTTGGGAGGAGCAGTTCTTC
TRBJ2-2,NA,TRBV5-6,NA,CASSPPRGELFF,TGTGCCAGCAGCCCCCCGAGGGGGGAGCTGTTTTTT
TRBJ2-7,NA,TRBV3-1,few,CASSQPGSSYEQYF,TGTGCCAGCAGCCAACCGGGTTCATCCTACGAGCAGTACTTC
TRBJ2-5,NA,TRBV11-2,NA,CASSLSVRETQYF,TGTGCCAGCAGCTTATCGGTACGGGAGACCCAGTACTTC
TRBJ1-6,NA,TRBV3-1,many,CASSRSTGINSPLHF,TGTGCCAGCAGCCGATCAACAGGGATCAATTCACCCCTCCACTTT
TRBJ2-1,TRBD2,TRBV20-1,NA,CSAGLAGGGVSYNEQFF,TGCAGTGCGGGACTAGCGGGAGGGGGGGTCTCCTACAATGAGCAGTTCTTC
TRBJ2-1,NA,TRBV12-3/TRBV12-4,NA,CASSNARGDGQFF,TGTGCCAGCAGTAATGCCAGGGGAGATGGGCAGTTCTTC
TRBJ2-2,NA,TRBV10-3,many,CAISEWDKKNTGELFF,TGTGCCATCAGTGAGTGGGACAAAAAAAACACCGGGGAGCTGTTTTTT
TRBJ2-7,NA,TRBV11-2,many,CASATTSLHSYEQYF,TGTGCCAGCGCAACAACTAGCCTTCACTCCTACGAGCAGTACTTC
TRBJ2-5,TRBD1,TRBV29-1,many,CSVGQGFETQYF,TGCAGCGTGGGACAGGGCTTCGAGACCCAGTACTTC
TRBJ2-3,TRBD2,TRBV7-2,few,CASSLGRGGTDTQYF,TGTGCCAGCAGCTTAGGTCGGGGGGGCACAGATACGCAGTATTTT
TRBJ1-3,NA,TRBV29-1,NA,CSALGNTIYF,TGCAGTGCCCTTGGAAACACCATATATTTT
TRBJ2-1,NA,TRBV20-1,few,CSARALLEFEQFF,TGCAGTGCTAGAGCTCTCTTGGAATTTGAGCAGTTCTTC
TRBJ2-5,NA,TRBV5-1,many,CASSYRTNRYQETQYF,TGCGCCAGCAGCTACCGGACAAACCGGTACCAAGAGACCCAGTACTTC
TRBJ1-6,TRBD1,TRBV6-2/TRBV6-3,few,CASSWTGQETSPLHF,TGTGCCAGCAGTTGGACGGGACAGGAGACTTCACCCCTCCACTTT
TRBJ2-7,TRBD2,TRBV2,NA,CASSWNPRSGKRSYEQYF,TGTGCCAGCAGTTGGAACCCTCGTAGCGGGAAGAGATCCTACGAGCAGTACTTC
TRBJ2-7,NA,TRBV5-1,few,CASSLGGSARYEQYF,TGCGCCAGCAGCTTGGGCGGAAGCGCTAGGTACGAGCAGTACTTC
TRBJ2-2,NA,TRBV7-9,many,CASSLAGGANTGELFF,TGTGCCAGCAGCTTAGCTGGGGGCGCGAACACCGGGGAGCTGTTTTTT
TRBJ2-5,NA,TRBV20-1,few,CSARDSETQYF,TGCAGTGCTAGAGATTCGGAGACCCAGTACTTC
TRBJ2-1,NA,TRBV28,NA,CASRPIYNEQFF,TGTGCCAGCAGGCCTATCTACAATGAGCAGTTCTTC
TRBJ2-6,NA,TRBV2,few,CASSQNRASGANVLTF,TGTGCCAGCAGTCAAAACAGGGCATCTGGGGCCAACGTCCTGACTTTC
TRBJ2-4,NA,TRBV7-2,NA,CASSLVGGAGAKNIQYF,TGTGCCAGCAGCTTAGTTGGCGGGGCGGGGGCCAAAAACATTCAGTACTTC
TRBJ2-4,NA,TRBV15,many,CATSRDIQGRGIQYF,TGTGCCACCAGCAGAGATATTCAGGGGCGAGGGATTCAGTACTTC
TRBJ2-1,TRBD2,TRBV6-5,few,CASSFELAGDHEQFF,TGTGCCAGCAGTTTTGAGTTAGCGGGAGACCATGAGCAGTTCTTC
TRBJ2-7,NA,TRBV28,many,CASNKPGPSMANYEQYF,TGTGCCAGCAACAAACCGGGACCTTCGATGGCCAACTACGAGCAGTACTTC
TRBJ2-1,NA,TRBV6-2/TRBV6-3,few,CASSYGSSEFF,TGTGCCAGCAGTTACGGGTCTAGCGAGTTCTTC
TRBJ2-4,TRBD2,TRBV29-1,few,CSVEVISGILNIQYF,TGCAGCGTTGAAGTAATTAGCGGGATTTTGAACATTCAGTACTTC
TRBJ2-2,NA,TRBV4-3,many,CASSQEDRATGELFF,TGCGCCAGCAGCCAAGAAGATAGGGCCACCGGGGAGCTGTTTTTT
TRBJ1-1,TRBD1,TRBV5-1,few,CASSRRQGRFAEAFF,TGCGCCAGCAGCAGACGACAGGGAAGGTTCGCTGAAGCTTTCTTT
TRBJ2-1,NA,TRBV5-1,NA,CASSLAGDHEQFF,TGCGCCAGCAGCTTGGCAGGGGACCATGAGCAGTTCTTC
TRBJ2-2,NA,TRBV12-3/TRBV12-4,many,CASSPQGGNTGELFF,TGTGCCAGCAGTCCCCAGGGGGGGAACACCGGGGAGCTGTTTTTT
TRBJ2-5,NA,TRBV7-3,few,CASSLSHQETQYF,TGTGCCAGCAGCTTAAGCCACCAAGAGACCCAGTACTTC
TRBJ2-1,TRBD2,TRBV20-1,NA,CSVASGEIDEQFF,TGCAGTGTTGCTAGCGGGGAGATCGATGAGCAGTTCTTC
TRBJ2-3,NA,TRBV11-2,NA,CASSPRGGVDTQYF,TGTGCCAGCAGCCCCAGGGGCGGGGTAGATACGCAGTATTTT
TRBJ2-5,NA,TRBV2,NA,CASSEADGHRRETQYF,TGTGCCAGCAGTGAAGCTGATGGACACAGGAGGGAGACCCAGTACTTC